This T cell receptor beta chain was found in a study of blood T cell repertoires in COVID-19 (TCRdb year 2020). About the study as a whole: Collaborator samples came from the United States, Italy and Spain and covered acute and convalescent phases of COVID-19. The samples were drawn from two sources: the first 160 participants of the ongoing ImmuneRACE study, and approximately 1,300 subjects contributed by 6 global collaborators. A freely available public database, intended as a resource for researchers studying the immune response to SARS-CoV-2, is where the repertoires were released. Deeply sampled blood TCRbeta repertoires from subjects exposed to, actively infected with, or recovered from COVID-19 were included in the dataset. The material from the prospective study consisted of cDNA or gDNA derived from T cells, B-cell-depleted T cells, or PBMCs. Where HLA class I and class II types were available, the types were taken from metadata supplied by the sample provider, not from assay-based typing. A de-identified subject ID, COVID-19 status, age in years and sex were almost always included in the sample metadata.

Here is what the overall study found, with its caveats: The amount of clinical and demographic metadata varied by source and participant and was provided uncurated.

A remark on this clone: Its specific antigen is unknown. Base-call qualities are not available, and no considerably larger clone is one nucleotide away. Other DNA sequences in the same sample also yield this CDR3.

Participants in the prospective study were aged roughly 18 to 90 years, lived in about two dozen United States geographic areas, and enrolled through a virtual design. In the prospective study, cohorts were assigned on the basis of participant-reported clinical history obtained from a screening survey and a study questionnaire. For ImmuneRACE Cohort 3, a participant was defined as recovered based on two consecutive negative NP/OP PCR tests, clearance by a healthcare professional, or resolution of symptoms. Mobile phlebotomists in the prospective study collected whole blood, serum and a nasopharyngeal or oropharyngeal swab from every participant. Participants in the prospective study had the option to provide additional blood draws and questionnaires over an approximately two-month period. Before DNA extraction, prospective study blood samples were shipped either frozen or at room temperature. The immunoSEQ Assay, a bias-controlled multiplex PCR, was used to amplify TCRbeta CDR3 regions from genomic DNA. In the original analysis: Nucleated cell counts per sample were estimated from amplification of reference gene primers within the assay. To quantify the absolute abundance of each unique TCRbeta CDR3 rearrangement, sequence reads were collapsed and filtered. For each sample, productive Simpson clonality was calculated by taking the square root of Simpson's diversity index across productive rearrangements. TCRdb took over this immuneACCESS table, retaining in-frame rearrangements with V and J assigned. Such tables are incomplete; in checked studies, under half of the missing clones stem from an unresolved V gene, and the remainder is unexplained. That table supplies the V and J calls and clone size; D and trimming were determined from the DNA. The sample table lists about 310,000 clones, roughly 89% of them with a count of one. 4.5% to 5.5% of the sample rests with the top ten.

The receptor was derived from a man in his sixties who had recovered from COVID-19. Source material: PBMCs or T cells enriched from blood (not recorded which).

The CDR3 region: CASSYSGQGAYEQYF. The DNA sequence is as follows: TGTGCCAGCAGTTACTCGGGACAGGGGGCTTACGAGCAGTACTTC. This chain is built from TRBV6-5 and TRBJ2-7; TRBD1 matches 12 bases in the middle. After removal of 0 bases from V and 4 bases from J, the junction retains 1 base not matched to a gene. The CDR1 and CDR2 encoded by the germline V gene are MNHEY and SVGAGI. The CDR3 starts with the cysteine, ends with the phenylalanine, and has 15 residues. Only CDR3 DNA remains: 45 bases, in frame from the first base.